One and the same sample provided the 30 T cell receptor beta chains below, sequenced in a study of cytomegalovirus exposure and HLA in healthy donors. Libraries were prepared by immunoSEQ multiplex PCR; TCRdb keeps only in-frame clonotypes and omits some of them. The sample has around 160,000 clones; about 85% are singletons. Sequencing was carried out using PBMCs. The receptors here all came from a young man in good health and CMV-seropositive.

V and J are TRBV7-3 and TRBJ1-5, with a possible D match to TRBD1 (5 bases). With 2 bases removed from V and 5 bases from J, the gap between germline ends came to 10 bases. The CDR3 totals 14 residues. Germline CDR1 is SGHTA and CDR2 is FQGTGA. The CDR3, as DNA: TGTGCCAGCAGCTTAGCGGGGCCCCATCAGCCCCAGCATTTT. Translation: CASSLAGPHQPQHF.

The chain is built from TRBV7-2 and TRBJ2-7; 11 bases map to TRBD1. Germline loops: CDR1 SGHTA, CDR2 FQGNSA. V was pared by 0 bases and J by 3 bases, with 7 bases of the junction left unmatched. This CDR3 has 17 amino acids. The CDR3 protein is CASSLAVPGTGGYEQYF. CDR3 DNA: TGTGCCAGCAGCTTAGCGGTTCCCGGGACAGGGGGCTACGAGCAGTACTTC. The full variable domain, completed using reference TRBV7-2 and TRBJ2-7, is GAGVSQSPSNKVTEKGKDVELRCDPISGHTALYWYRQSLGQGLEFLIYFQGNSAPDKSGLPSDRFSAERTGGSVSTLTIQRTQQEDSAVYLCASSLAVPGTGGYEQYFGPGTRLTVT.

Notes on this clone: An end of the junction differs from the germline gene, which may be a read error. The V call is TRBV5-8, the J call TRBJ2-6; 8 nucleotides agree with TRBD1. The CDR3 runs to 13 residues. Germline V gene lookup returns CDR1 SGHTS and CDR2 YDEGEE. The CDR3 sequence: CASSLGRQGNRSF. CDR3 DNA: TGTGCCAGCAGCTTGGGGAGACAGGGGAACCGGTCTTTC.

This chain uses TRBV6-6 with TRBJ2-7, with 9 bases lining up with TRBD1. The ends lost 5 bases at V and 2 bases at J; junction bases unmatched: 4. The V gene's germline CDR1 is MNHNY and CDR2 SVGAGI (reference sequence). This CDR3 has 14 residues. CDR3 loop: CASSPRTGAYEQYF. CDR3 coding DNA: TGTGCCAGCAGTCCCAGGACAGGGGCCTACGAGCAGTACTTC.

The chain couples TRBV9 to TRBJ2-5; D possibly corresponds to TRBD1 (6 bases). Trimming took 0 bases from V and 5 from J, leaving 11 bases between them. Germline CDR1 SGDLS, CDR2 YYNGEE. The CDR3 is 14 residues long. For the CDR3, the DNA is TGTGCCAGCAGCGTAGGGGGGCCTGTGGAGACCCAGTACTTC. Protein product: CASSVGGPVETQYF.

V and J are TRBV6-5 and TRBJ2-3; maybe TRBD2 (7 bases). The CDR3 is made up of 16 amino acids. In germline, CDR1 is MNHEY, CDR2 SVGAGI. The V gene lost 0 bases and the J gene lost 1 base, with 11 bases spanning the gap. CDR3 region: CASSYSTGGGTDTQYF. The CDR3 nucleotides are TGTGCCAGCAGTTACTCAACGGGGGGCGGCACAGATACGCAGTATTTT.

The rearrangement links TRBV7-2 to TRBJ2-7; the D gene is possibly TRBD1 (6 bases). The germline CDR1 and CDR2 sequences are SGHTA and FQGNSA. V was cut by 4 bases and J by 3 bases, with 10 bases left in between. The CDR3 length is 13 residues. The CDR3 is CASSYRDNYEQYF. CDR3 DNA sequence: TGTGCCAGCAGCTACCGGGACAACTACGAGCAGTACTTC.

This clone appeared a few times. This chain uses TRBV9 with TRBJ1-2; 10 nucleotides match TRBD1. CDR3 size: 15 residues. J was trimmed by 6 bases and V by 0 bases; bases with no gene match: 5. Per the germline V gene, CDR1 is SGDLS and CDR2 is YYNGEE. The chain's CDR3 is CASSVEGQGFHGYTF. For the CDR3, the DNA is TGTGCCAGCAGCGTAGAGGGACAGGGGTTCCATGGCTACACCTTC.

This sequence joins TRBV27 and TRBJ2-3; 7 positions match TRBD2. The CDR3 is 19 amino acids. V was pared by 3 bases and J by 0 bases, with 15 bases of the junction left unmatched. Germline V gene data show CDR1 as MNHEY and CDR2 as SMNVEV (reference sequence). The CDR3: CASSFYPPASGVSTDTQYF. As DNA, the CDR3 is TGTGCCAGCAGTTTCTACCCCCCCGCGAGCGGGGTAAGCACAGATACGCAGTATTTT.

The CDR3 loop is CASSVMTGPSSGNEQFF. CDR3 DNA: TGTGCCAGCAGCGTTATGACGGGGCCCAGTAGCGGCAATGAGCAGTTCTTC. The rearrangement links TRBV9 to TRBJ2-1; TRBD2 is a possible D gene (6 bases). The CDR3 spans 17 residues. V lost 2 bases, J lost 6 bases, and 21 bases lay in between. Germline V CDR1 and CDR2: SGDLS, YYNGEE.

The chain couples TRBV4-3 to TRBJ2-7; tentatively, D is TRBD1 (6 bases). The CDR3 is 15 residues long. Germline V gene data show CDR1 as LGHNA and CDR2 as YSLEER. Trimming removed 1 base at V and 0 bases at J, with 10 bases between. The CDR3 loop reads CASSQVQGPSYEQYF. In nucleotides, the CDR3 is TGCGCCAGCAGCCAAGTACAGGGACCCTCCTACGAGCAGTACTTC.

This chain joins TRBV5-6 and TRBJ2-2, with D possibly being TRBD2 (5 bases). Trimming removed 6 bases at V and 3 bases at J, with 15 bases between. Germline V CDR1 and CDR2: SGHDT, YYEEEE. This CDR3 has 15 amino acids. The CDR3 nucleotides are TGTGCCAGCAACCCTTACGGGCGGGACACCGGGGAGCTGTTTTTT. Encoded protein: CASNPYGRDTGELFF.

The V and J genes are TRBV10-3 and TRBJ2-7; 7 nucleotides align to TRBD1. Germline-derived CDR1 and CDR2 are ENHRY and SYGVKD. J lost 2 bases, V lost 5 bases, and 3 bases had no gene match. This CDR3 is 13 amino acids long. The CDR3 coding sequence is TGTGCCATCAGTCCCACAGGGGCCTACGAGCAGTACTTC. Residues: CAISPTGAYEQYF.

The chain joins TRBV9 to TRBJ2-3; D is perhaps TRBD1 (6 bases). The CDR3 has 15 amino acids. Between the trimmed V and J ends, which lost 4 bases and 2 bases, there was a span of 14 bases. Looked up from germline, CDR1 is SGDLS and CDR2 is YYNGEE. The CDR3 loop is CASSIQGYYTDTQYF. The CDR3, as DNA: TGTGCCAGCAGCATACAGGGATATTACACAGATACGCAGTATTTT.

This sequence joins TRBV19 and TRBJ2-1; TRBD2 agrees at 13 bases. Germline loops: CDR1 LNHDA, CDR2 SQIVND (reference sequence). CDR3 length: 16 amino acids. V was pared by 5 bases and J by 6 bases, with 7 bases of the junction left unmatched. CDR3 bases: TGTGCCAGTAGTGGGGCCGGGACTAGCGGGACCAATGAGCAGTTCTTC. Encoded protein: CASSGAGTSGTNEQFF.

The chain joins TRBV7-9 to TRBJ1-5, with D possibly being TRBD1 (6 bases). CDR1 SEHNR and CDR2 FQNEAQ come from the germline V gene (reference sequence). This CDR3 has 14 residues. Trimming shortened V by 6 bases and J by 5 bases, and 14 bases separated the two germline ends. The CDR3 sequence is CASSRRDTDQPQHF. CDR3 DNA sequence: TGTGCCAGCAGTCGACGGGACACAGATCAGCCCCAGCATTTT.

J is TRBJ2-3 and V is TRBV9; 8 bases are shared with TRBD2. CDR1 and CDR2 (germline): SGDLS, YYNGEE. J was trimmed by 4 bases and V by 0 bases; bases with no gene match: 1. The CDR3 runs 14 residues. The CDR3 protein is CASSVVGLADTQYF. For the CDR3, the DNA is TGTGCCAGCAGCGTAGTGGGACTAGCAGATACGCAGTATTTT.

The chain recombines TRBV4-1 with TRBJ2-3, with 11 positions matching TRBD2. V lost 1 base to trimming and J lost 7 bases; unmatched junction nucleotides: 10. This CDR3 is 17 amino acids long. CDR1 and CDR2 (germline): MGHRA, YSYEKL. This CDR3 is CASSQVTSGGRPHTQYF. CDR3 bases: TGCGCCAGCAGCCAAGTTACTAGCGGGGGACGTCCGCATACGCAGTATTTT.

The chain links TRBV12-2 to TRBJ2-2; TRBD2, as called in the table, went unchecked against the DNA. TRBV12-2 has pseudogene status. The CDR3 sequence is 18 residues long. The CDR3 region is CASRLGLAPGLGTGELFF. In DNA form, the CDR3 reads TGTGCAAGTCGCTTGGGACTAGCTCCGGGGTTGGGCACCGGGGAGCTGTTTTTT.

The chain is built from TRBV2 and TRBJ2-1; tentative D call: TRBD2 (6 bases). Looked up from germline, CDR1 is SNHLY and CDR2 is FYNNEI. The CDR3 sequence is 14 residues long. Trimming left V 7 bases short and J 1 base short, with 11 bases between. CDR3 protein: CASTTEGSYNEQFF. The CDR3 region has the DNA TGTGCCAGCACCACGGAGGGTTCCTACAATGAGCAGTTCTTC.

This clone was picked up one time. V usage is TRBV7-2 and J usage is TRBJ2-7; 11 bases map to TRBD2. Germline V gene data show CDR1 as SGHTA and CDR2 as FQGNSA. Trimming cost V 5 bases and J 5 bases; bases outside gene matches: 14. This CDR3 has 17 amino acids. The CDR3 region is CASSLTRVSGGANEQYF. The CDR3 DNA follows: TGTGCCAGCAGCCTTACTAGGGTTAGCGGGGGGGCCAACGAGCAGTACTTC.

The chain is built from TRBV4-3 and TRBJ2-1; 9 bases match TRBD2. Germline values: CDR1 LGHNA, CDR2 YSLEER. With 0 bases clipped from V and 8 bases from J, the junction kept 11 bases outside the gene matches. This CDR3 contains 17 residues. The CDR3 bases are TGCGCCAGCAGCCAAGATCTTCCTGCGGGGGGGCCGGATGAGCAGTTCTTC. It specifies CASSQDLPAGGPDEQFF.

The V and J genes are TRBV4-3 and TRBJ2-3, with 10 bases fitting TRBD1. Germline-derived CDR1 and CDR2 are LGHNA and YSLEER. CDR3 length equals 17 residues. With V trimmed by 4 bases and J by 3 bases, 10 bases remained unmatched. The CDR3 here is CASSLWDRGTSTDTQYF. In nucleotides, the CDR3 is TGCGCCAGCAGCCTATGGGACAGGGGTACTTCGACAGATACGCAGTATTTT.

V usage is TRBV18 and J usage is TRBJ1-2; 8 positions match TRBD1. V lost 3 bases to trimming and J lost 0 bases; unmatched junction nucleotides: 6. The CDR3 is made up of 16 amino acids. Germline CDR1 and CDR2: KGHSH and LQKENI. Written as DNA, the CDR3 is TGTGCCAGCTCACCGTTCGACAGGGGAACTAACTATGGCTACACCTTC. Amino acid sequence: CASSPFDRGTNYGYTF.

This clone was found a few times. The V and J genes are TRBV14 and TRBJ2-5, with D tentatively TRBD1 (6 bases). This CDR3 spans 14 amino acids. V lost 4 bases to trimming and J lost 3 bases, with 12 bases between them. Germline V CDR1 and CDR2: SGHDN, FVKESK. CDR3 in DNA: TGTGCCAGCAGCCTTAGGACAGCGGAAGAGACCCAGTACTTC. Amino acids: CASSLRTAEETQYF.

As concerns this clone: This sample also contains other DNA sequences that code for the same CDR3. The V call is TRBV4-3, the J call TRBJ1-5; TRBD1 is a possible D gene (6 bases). There are 14 residues in the CDR3. V lost 3 bases and J 2 bases, leaving 8 bases between the germline ends. The germline CDR1 and CDR2 sequences are LGHNA and YSLEER. The CDR3 sequence: CASSQAGGNQPQHF. DNA of the CDR3: TGCGCCAGCAGCCAGGCAGGGGGCAATCAGCCCCAGCATTTT.

The chain couples TRBV6-5 to TRBJ2-7, with 8 bases aligning to TRBD1. The length of the CDR3 is 14 residues. J was trimmed by 2 bases and V by 4 bases; bases with no gene match: 4. Per germline, CDR1 MNHEY and CDR2 SVGAGI. The CDR3 loop reads CASSLDRVAYEQYF. The CDR3 DNA sequence: TGTGCCAGCAGTTTGGACAGGGTTGCCTACGAGCAGTACTTC.

The rearrangement joins TRBV6-6 to TRBJ2-5; tentatively, D is TRBD1 (6 bases). The CDR3 extends over 15 amino acids. The ends were cut back, 4 bases at V and 4 bases at J, with 16 bases in the middle. Looked up from germline, CDR1 is MNHNY and CDR2 is SVGAGI (reference sequence). The CDR3: CASSSQQGQTETQYF. The CDR3 nucleotides are TGTGCCAGCAGTTCCCAACAGGGCCAGACAGAGACCCAGTACTTC.

The J gene is TRBJ2-1, the V gene TRBV7-2, with 10 bases that match TRBD2. Germline trimming cut 5 bases from V and 7 bases from J; bases unmatched to any gene: 14. The length of the CDR3 is 17 residues. The germline V gene has CDR1 SGHTA and CDR2 FQGNSA. The CDR3 sequence: CASSQRSGTSELNEQFF. The CDR3 nucleotides read TGTGCCAGCAGCCAACGGTCGGGGACTAGCGAGTTGAATGAGCAGTTCTTC.

This chain connects TRBV25-1 to TRBJ2-7; a weak D match, TRBD1 (5 bases). Trimming removed 1 base at V and 0 bases at J, with 13 bases between. The V gene's germline CDR1 is MGHDK and CDR2 SYGVNS. The CDR3 has 16 residues. CDR3 DNA: TGTGCCAGCAGTGAATCCGCAGGGCGCTCCTCCTACGAGCAGTACTTC. This encodes CASSESAGRSSYEQYF.